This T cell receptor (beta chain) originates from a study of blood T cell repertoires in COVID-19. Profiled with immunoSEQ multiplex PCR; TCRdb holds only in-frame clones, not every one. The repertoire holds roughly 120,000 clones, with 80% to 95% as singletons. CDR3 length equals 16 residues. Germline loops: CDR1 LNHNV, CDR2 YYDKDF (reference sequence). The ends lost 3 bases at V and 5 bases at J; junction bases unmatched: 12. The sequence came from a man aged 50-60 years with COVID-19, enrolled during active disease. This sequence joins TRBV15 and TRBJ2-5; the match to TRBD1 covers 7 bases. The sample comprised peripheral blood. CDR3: CATSSTKQGIGETQYF. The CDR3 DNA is TGTGCCACCAGCAGTACCAAACAGGGGATTGGGGAGACCCAGTACTTC.